This entry lists 19 T cell receptor beta chains sequenced from one sample in a study of T cell changes during pregnancy in multiple sclerosis. Generated by immunoSEQ multiplex PCR, the TCRdb table keeps only in-frame clones and is missing some. The table has some 80,000 clones, nearly 95% seen once. This specimen consisted of peripheral blood, obtained in the second trimester of pregnancy. The receptors shown here come from a female donor with multiple sclerosis, enrolled in a pregnancy study.

The gene calls are TRBV18 and TRBJ2-5, with a weak D call TRBD1 (5 bases). The CDR3 sequence is 12 residues long. Germline values: CDR1 KGHSH, CDR2 LQKENI. V lost 3 bases, J lost 5 bases, and 7 bases lay in between. CDR3 loop: CASSPPGETQYF. The CDR3 DNA follows: TGTGCCAGCTCACCCCCAGGGGAGACCCAGTACTTC. The variable domain in full, with the rest retrieved from reference TRBV18 and TRBJ2-5, is NAGVMQNPRHLVRRRGQEARLRCSPMKGHSHVYWYRQLPEEGLKFMVYLQKENIIDESGMPKERFSAEFPKEGPSILRIQQVVRGDSAAYFCASSPPGETQYFGPGTRLLVL.

The chain recombines TRBV30 with TRBJ1-2, with a possible D match to TRBD1 (6 bases). Germline loops: CDR1 GTSNPN, CDR2 SVGIG (reference sequence). Between the trimmed V and J ends, which lost 2 bases and 4 bases, there was a span of 8 bases. This CDR3 is 12 amino acids long. The CDR3: CAWSPGAYGYTF. CDR3 DNA sequence: TGTGCCTGGAGTCCAGGGGCCTATGGCTACACCTTC.

This clone was found once. The chain uses TRBV7-8 and TRBJ2-7; TRBD2 matches at 8 bases. CDR1 SGHVS and CDR2 FQNEAQ come from the germline V gene. V lost 5 bases, J lost 3 bases, and 9 bases stayed unmatched. This CDR3 contains 15 residues. CDR3 region: CASSRGGGIGYEQYF. The CDR3 DNA sequence: TGTGCCAGCAGCAGGGGCGGGGGGATCGGCTACGAGCAGTACTTC.

This chain connects TRBV6-4 to TRBJ1-2, with 7 bases identical to TRBD1. The CDR3 sequence is 13 residues long. The V segment lost 0 bases and the J segment 5 bases; nucleotides outside the gene matches: 0. Germline assignment: CDR1 MRHNA and CDR2 SNTAGT. The CDR3 sequence is CASSDSTGYGYTF. DNA for the CDR3: TGTGCCAGCAGTGACTCGACAGGGTATGGCTACACCTTC.

The rearrangement links TRBV9 to TRBJ2-1; D may be TRBD2 (5 bases). With 4 bases removed from V and 6 bases from J, the gap between germline ends came to 11 bases. CDR1 is SGDLS and CDR2 is YYNGEE in the germline V gene. The CDR3 totals 13 residues. CDR3 nucleotides: TGTGCCAGCAGCCCCATAGCGACCAATGAGCAGTTCTTC. It yields the protein CASSPIATNEQFF. Full variable domain (missing parts from reference TRBV9 and TRBJ2-1): DSGVTQTPKHLITATGQRVTLRCSPRSGDLSVYWYQQSLDQGLQFLIQYYNGEERAKGNILERFSAQQFPDLHSELNLSSLELGDSALYFCASSPIATNEQFFGPGTRLTVL.

The V and J genes are TRBV4-1 and TRBJ2-1; 8 bases are a match to TRBD2. This CDR3 is 14 amino acids long. The germline gives CDR1 MGHRA, CDR2 YSYEKL. J gave up 3 bases and V 4 bases, and 2 bases lay outside the gene matches. The CDR3 bases are TGCGCCAGCAGCCTTAGCGGGAACTACAATGAGCAGTTCTTC. Translated, it gives CASSLSGNYNEQFF.

The chain couples TRBV18 to TRBJ1-1; TRBD1 is a possible D gene (6 bases). V was cut by 6 bases and J by 5 bases, with 16 bases left in between. Germline CDR1 and CDR2: KGHSH and LQKENI. The CDR3 is made up of 14 amino acids. CDR3 region: CASSSSRGVTEAFF. CDR3 nucleotide sequence: TGTGCCAGCTCGAGCAGCAGGGGTGTAACTGAAGCTTTCTTT.

This chain's CDR3 is CASSRGGGDPTNYGYTF. DNA for the CDR3: TGTGCCAGCAGTAGAGGGGGGGGCGACCCGACTAACTATGGCTACACCTTC. The gene calls are TRBV5-4 and TRBJ1-2; D might be TRBD1 (6 bases). V was clipped by 5 bases and J by 0 bases, with 20 bases between them. Germline values: CDR1 SGHNT, CDR2 YYREEE (reference sequence). The CDR3 runs to 17 residues. Filled out from reference TRBV5-4 and TRBJ1-2, the complete variable domain reads ETGVTQSPTHLIKTRGQQVTLRCSSQSGHNTVSWYQQALGQGPQFIFQYYREEENGRGNFPPRFSGLQFPNYSSELNVNALELDDSALYLCASSRGGGDPTNYGYTFGSGTRLTVV.

This clone was detected once. The J gene is TRBJ2-1, the V gene TRBV11-2; 9 bases agree with TRBD2. With V trimmed by 3 bases and J by 7 bases, 7 bases remained unmatched. The length of the CDR3 is 15 residues. Germline assignment: CDR1 SGHAT and CDR2 FQNNGV. The CDR3: CASSLSASGKNEQFF. The CDR3 nucleotides read TGTGCCAGCAGCTTGAGTGCTAGCGGGAAGAATGAGCAGTTCTTC.

This chain links TRBV28 with TRBJ1-5, with 12 bases identical to TRBD1. The V segment lost 4 bases and the J segment 6 bases; nucleotides outside the gene matches: 7. The CDR3 is made up of 16 amino acids. Germline V CDR1 and CDR2: MDHEN, SYDVKM. The CDR3 loop reads CASSSNRDRGLQPQHF. CDR3 DNA: TGTGCCAGCAGTTCCAACCGGGACAGGGGGCTTCAGCCCCAGCATTTT.

CDR3 bases: TGCAGCGTTGATGACAGGGTGGGCGGGTTTGGCTATGGCTACACCTTC. Translating it yields CSVDDRVGGFGYGYTF. The rearrangement joins TRBV29-1 to TRBJ1-2; 7 nucleotides line up with TRBD1. The ends lost 3 bases at V and 4 bases at J; junction bases unmatched: 14. Germline V gene data show CDR1 as SQVTM and CDR2 as ANQGSEA. The CDR3 is 16 amino acids.

V gene TRBV6-5 combines with J gene TRBJ2-3; 8 nucleotides match TRBD1. J was trimmed by 3 bases and V by 4 bases; bases with no gene match: 9. CDR1 is MNHEY and CDR2 is SVGAGI in the germline V gene. The CDR3 totals 16 residues. This CDR3 is CASSLRTGSRTDTQYF. The CDR3 region has the DNA TGTGCCAGCAGTTTACGGACAGGGAGCAGGACAGATACGCAGTATTTT.

V is TRBV28 and J is TRBJ2-7, with no clear D. CDR3 length: 14 amino acids. V lost 5 bases to trimming and J lost 3 bases, with 14 bases between them. The germline gives CDR1 MDHEN, CDR2 SYDVKM. CDR3 sequence (DNA): TGTGCCAGCAGTCCTCGGGTATCGGGCTACGAGCAGTACTTC. Translated, it gives CASSPRVSGYEQYF.

The rearrangement joins TRBV19 to TRBJ2-1, with 9 bases matching TRBD1. J lost 8 bases, V lost 3 bases, and 11 bases had no gene match. CDR1 is LNHDA, CDR2 SQIVND, per germline (reference sequence). The CDR3 has 16 amino acids. The CDR3 loop reads CASSIWGTGTVDEQFF. As DNA, the CDR3 is TGTGCCAGTAGTATTTGGGGGACAGGGACGGTGGATGAGCAGTTCTTC. The full variable domain, its missing parts supplied by reference TRBV19 and TRBJ2-1, is DGGITQSPKYLFRKEGQNVTLSCEQNLNHDAMYWYRQDPGQGLRLIYYSQIVNDFQKGDIAEGYSVSREKKESFPLTVTSAQKNPTAFYLCASSIWGTGTVDEQFFGPGTRLTVL.

The chain carries TRBV27 and TRBJ1-1, with D possibly matching TRBD1 (6 bases). Germline assignment: CDR1 MNHEY and CDR2 SMNVEV (reference sequence). Trimming left V 0 bases short and J 2 bases short, with 7 bases between. This CDR3 has 14 residues. CDR3 residues: CASSLSGANTEAFF. The CDR3 nucleotides read TGTGCCAGCAGTTTATCGGGGGCCAACACTGAAGCTTTCTTT.

The rearrangement joins TRBV2 to TRBJ2-7; 8 bases line up with TRBD1. Per the germline V gene, CDR1 is SNHLY and CDR2 is FYNNEI. V dropped 2 bases and J dropped 6; count of bases not matched to a gene: 9. The CDR3 spans 15 residues. This CDR3 is CASSERTGFRSEQYF. CDR3 DNA: TGTGCCAGCAGTGAAAGGACAGGGTTTAGATCCGAGCAGTACTTC.

V usage is TRBV5-1 and J usage is TRBJ2-1; TRBD2 matches at 14 bases. The V and J ends lost 0 bases and 6 bases, in that order; junction bases with no gene match: 11. The CDR3 consists of 19 residues. Germline CDR1 reads SGHRS; CDR2 reads YFSETQ. The CDR3 loop reads CASSLGFLGLAGAGNEQFF. The CDR3 bases are TGCGCCAGCAGCTTGGGGTTTTTGGGACTAGCGGGAGCTGGCAATGAGCAGTTCTTC.

The gene calls are TRBV18 and TRBJ1-5; D is possibly TRBD1 (5 bases). This CDR3 has 13 residues. The ends were cut back, 5 bases at V and 5 bases at J, with 10 bases in the middle. The germline gives CDR1 KGHSH, CDR2 LQKENI. CDR3 amino acids: CASSEVGDQPQHF. The CDR3, as DNA: TGTGCCAGCTCAGAAGTAGGGGATCAGCCCCAGCATTTT.

The chain combines TRBV2 with TRBJ2-5; 7 bases fit TRBD1. Trimming removed 7 bases from V and 4 bases from J; junction bases left unmatched: 12. Per germline, CDR1 SNHLY and CDR2 FYNNEI. The CDR3 loop spans 15 amino acids. The CDR3 is CASTGPGTVGETQYF. The CDR3 coding sequence is TGTGCCAGCACCGGTCCGGGGACAGTAGGAGAGACCCAGTACTTC.